This is a list of T cell receptor beta chains from one sample in a study of technical replicates of blood from a few donors. This table comes from immunoSEQ multiplex PCR, and its TCRdb copy is limited to in-frame clones, with some not included. The sample yields more than 75,000 clones, less than 95% seen once. The sequenced sample was T cells isolated from PBMCs. Receptors originate from a human donor in good health. The CDR3 runs from the conserved cysteine through the conserved F or W. D genes are given only for firm matches. Clone sizes are given selectively: once, few, many, or a class where the clone is expanded.

J | size | D | V | DNA | CDR3
TRBJ1-5 | - | TRBD1 | TRBV11-2 | TGTGCCAGCAGCTTAGGGGACAGCTACAATCAGCCCCAGCATTTT | CASSLGDSYNQPQHF
TRBJ1-5 | - | TRBD1 | TRBV19 | TGTGCCAGTAGGACACAGGGGAATCAGCCCCAGCATTTT | CASRTQGNQPQHF
TRBJ1-1 | - | TRBD1 | TRBV19 | TGTGCCAGTAGAAAGGGACAGGCGATGAACACTGAAGCTTTCTTT | CASRKGQAMNTEAFF
TRBJ2-1 | - | - | TRBV6-5 | TGTGCCAGCAGTTACCGAGATGAGCAGTTCTTC | CASSYRDEQFF
TRBJ2-2 | once | TRBD1 | TRBV2 | TGTGCCAGCAGTTCGGACAGGGAACTTCCCGGGGAGCTGTTTTTT | CASSSDRELPGELFF
TRBJ1-4 | - | TRBD1 | TRBV5-6 | TGTGCCAGCAGCACCGGGACAGGGGCAAGATACGGTGAAAAACTGTTTTTT | CASSTGTGARYGEKLFF
TRBJ2-2 | - | TRBD2 | TRBV5-1 | TGCGCCAGCAGCTTCCGGACTAGTGACACCGGGGAGCTGTTTTTT | CASSFRTSDTGELFF
TRBJ1-4 | - | - | TRBV21-1 | TGTGCCAGCAGCAAAGGGACAGTACAAAATGAAAAACTGTTTTTT | CASSKGTVQNEKLFF
TRBJ1-2 | - | - | TRBV14 | TGTGCCAGCAGCCAAGCTGGGAGGAATGGCTACACCTTC | CASSQAGRNGYTF
TRBJ2-7 | - | - | TRBV4-3 | TGCGCCAGCAGCCGAGGCTCAGGGGGGCGCCTCGTCGAGCAGTACTTC | CASSRGSGGRLVEQYF
TRBJ1-5 | - | TRBD1 | TRBV25-1 | TGTGCCAGCAGTGAGGGGGGACAGGGTAGTCAGCCCCAGCATTTT | CASSEGGQGSQPQHF
TRBJ2-1 | - | TRBD2 | TRBV6-5 | TGTGCCAGCAGTTCCGGGACTAGCGGCTTCAATGAGCAGTTCTTC | CASSSGTSGFNEQFF
TRBJ1-2 | - | - | TRBV7-9 | TGTGCCAGCAGCCTTGGGACAAATCGGGGCTACACCTTC | CASSLGTNRGYTF
TRBJ2-7 | - | - | TRBV4-1 | TGCGCCAGCAGCCAAGATAGCATACTTCTGTACTTC | CASSQDSILLYF
TRBJ2-2 | - | - | TRBV6-1 | TGTGCCAGCAGTGAACAGGGGTTCGCCGGGGAGCTGTTTTTT | CASSEQGFAGELFF
TRBJ1-1 | - | TRBD1 | TRBV11-2 | TGTGCCAGCTTAATGTGGGACAGCGACACTGAAGCTTTCTTT | CASLMWDSDTEAFF
TRBJ2-7 | - | TRBD2 | TRBV7-9 | TGTGCCAGCAGCTCCCTAGCGGGAGGACCCTACGAGCAGTACTTC | CASSSLAGGPYEQYF
TRBJ1-1 | - | - | TRBV23-1 | TGCGCCAGCAGGCTAAGTAACACTGAAGCTTTCTTT | CASRLSNTEAFF
TRBJ2-3 | - | TRBD2 | TRBV10-1 | TGCGCCAGCAGTACTAGCGGGAGGATAAATACGCAGTATTTT | CASSTSGRINTQYF
TRBJ2-3 | - | TRBD1 | TRBV30 | TGTGCCTGGAACCCGACAGGGGGCACAGATACGCAGTATTTT | CAWNPTGGTDTQYF
TRBJ2-3 | - | TRBD1 | TRBV10-1 | TGCGCCAGCAGTGAATCGGACAGGGGTTCAGATACGCAGTATTTT | CASSESDRGSDTQYF
TRBJ2-7 | - | TRBD1 | TRBV29-1 | TGCAGCGTCTCAGGGGGTAGCTCCTACGAGCAGTACTTC | CSVSGGSSYEQYF
TRBJ1-2 | - | TRBD1 | TRBV7-8 | TGTGCCAGCAGCCTTGACAGGGCCTATGGCTACACCTTC | CASSLDRAYGYTF
TRBJ2-7 | - | TRBD2 | TRBV6-5 | TGTGCCAGCAGTTACTCTGCGGGAGGGGGATATATCGAGCAGTACTTC | CASSYSAGGGYIEQYF
TRBJ1-2 | - | TRBD1 | TRBV30 | TGTGCCTGGAGGGGGCTTCAGGGGGCTGGCTACACCTTC | CAWRGLQGAGYTF
TRBJ2-5 | - | - | TRBV10-3 | TGTGCCACCACAACCAACCAGGGGCCCCAAGAGACCCAGTACTTC | CATTTNQGPQETQYF
TRBJ2-7 | - | TRBD2 | TRBV18 | TGTGCCAGCTCAATTCGGACTAGCGGGATTCAAGAGCAGTACTTC | CASSIRTSGIQEQYF
TRBJ1-2 | - | TRBD1 | TRBV4-2 | TGTGCCAGCAGCCAAGATGGGACAGGAAACGGCTACACCTTC | CASSQDGTGNGYTF
TRBJ1-1 | few | - | TRBV19 | TGTGCCAGTAGGACCGGGACTGAAGCTTTCTTT | CASRTGTEAFF
TRBJ1-4 | - | - | TRBV15 | TGTGCCACCAGCGGCTCTCAGGGGTGGAATGAAAAACTGTTTTTT | CATSGSQGWNEKLFF
TRBJ2-3 | - | TRBD2 | TRBV2 | TGTGCCAGCAGAGGGACTAGCGGCACAGATACGCAGTATTTT | CASRGTSGTDTQYF
TRBJ1-2 | - | TRBD1 | TRBV5-4 | TGTGCCAGCAGGGCCCAGGGGGAACGTGGCTATGGCTACACCTTC | CASRAQGERGYGYTF
TRBJ2-7 | - | - | TRBV27 | TGTGCCAGCAGTTTATGGGCAGGTAGGCAGGGCTCCTACGAGCAGTACTTC | CASSLWAGRQGSYEQYF
TRBJ1-1 | - | - | TRBV29-1 | TGCAGCGTTGAAGACCAGGAAGCTTTCTTT | CSVEDQEAFF
TRBJ2-5 | - | TRBD1 | TRBV7-6 | TGTGCCAGCAGCTGGAGACAGGGGGAGACCCAGTACTTC | CASSWRQGETQYF
TRBJ2-7 | - | - | TRBV10-3 | TGTGCCATCAGTGAGCGGGACTCCTACGAGCAGTACTTC | CAISERDSYEQYF
TRBJ2-1 | - | - | TRBV25-1 | TGTGCCAGCAGTGAAAACGGTTACAATGAGCAGTTCTTC | CASSENGYNEQFF
TRBJ2-7 | - | TRBD1 | TRBV7-6 | TGTGCCAGCAGCTTGGGGACAGTCTCCTACGAGCAGTACTTC | CASSLGTVSYEQYF
TRBJ1-1 | few | - | TRBV4-1 | TGCGCCAGCAGCCAAGTATTGGCGGCACGGAACACTGAAGCTTTCTTT | CASSQVLAARNTEAFF
TRBJ2-1 | - | TRBD2 | TRBV6-5 | TGTGCCAGCAGTTACCGACTAGCGGGAGGGGGGGAGCAGTTCTTC | CASSYRLAGGGEQFF
TRBJ1-1 | once | - | TRBV29-1 | TGCAGCGCTAGTCGGGTTGGAGGCACTGAAGCTTTCTTT | CSASRVGGTEAFF
TRBJ2-1 | - | - | TRBV2 | TGTGCCAGCAGGGATGGACTGTCCCGTCCCCCCGAGCAGTTCTTC | CASRDGLSRPPEQFF